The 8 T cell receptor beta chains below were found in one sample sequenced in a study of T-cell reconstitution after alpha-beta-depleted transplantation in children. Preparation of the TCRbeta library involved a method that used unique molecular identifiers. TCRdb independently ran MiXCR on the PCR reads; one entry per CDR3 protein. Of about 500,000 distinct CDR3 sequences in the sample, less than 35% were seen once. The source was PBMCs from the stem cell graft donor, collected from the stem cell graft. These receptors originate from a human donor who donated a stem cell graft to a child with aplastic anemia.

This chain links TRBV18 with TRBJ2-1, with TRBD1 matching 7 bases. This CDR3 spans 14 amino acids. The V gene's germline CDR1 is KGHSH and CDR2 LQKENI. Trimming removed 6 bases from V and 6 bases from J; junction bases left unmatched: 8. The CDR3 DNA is TGTGCCAGCTCGCCTTACCGGGACAGCAATGAGCAGTTCTTC. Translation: CASSPYRDSNEQFF.

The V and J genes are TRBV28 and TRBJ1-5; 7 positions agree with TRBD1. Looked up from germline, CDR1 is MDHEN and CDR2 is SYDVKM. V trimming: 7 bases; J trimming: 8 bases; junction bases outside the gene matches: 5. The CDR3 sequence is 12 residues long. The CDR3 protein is CASTGGNEPQHF. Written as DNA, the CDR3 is TGTGCCAGCACAGGGGGGAATGAGCCCCAGCATTTT.

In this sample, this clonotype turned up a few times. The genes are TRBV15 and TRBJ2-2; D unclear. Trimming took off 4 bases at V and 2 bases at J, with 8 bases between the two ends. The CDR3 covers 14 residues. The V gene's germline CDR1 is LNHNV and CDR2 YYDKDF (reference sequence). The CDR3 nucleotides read TGTGCCACCAGCAAGCAGCAAAACACCGGGGAGCTGTTTTTT. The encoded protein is CATSKQQNTGELFF.

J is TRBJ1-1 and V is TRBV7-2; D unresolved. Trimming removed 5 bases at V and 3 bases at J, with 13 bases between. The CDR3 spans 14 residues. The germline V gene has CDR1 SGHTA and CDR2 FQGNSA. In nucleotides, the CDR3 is TGTGCCAGCAGCCTACTCCGACGTGACACTGAAGCTTTCTTT. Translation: CASSLLRRDTEAFF.

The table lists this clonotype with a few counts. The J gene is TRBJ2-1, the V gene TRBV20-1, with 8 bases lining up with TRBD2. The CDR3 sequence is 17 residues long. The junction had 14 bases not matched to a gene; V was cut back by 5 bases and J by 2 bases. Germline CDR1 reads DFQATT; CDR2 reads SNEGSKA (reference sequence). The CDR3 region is CSASTVWREVPYNEQFF. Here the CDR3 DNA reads TGCAGTGCTTCTACCGTGTGGCGGGAGGTCCCCTACAATGAGCAGTTCTTC.

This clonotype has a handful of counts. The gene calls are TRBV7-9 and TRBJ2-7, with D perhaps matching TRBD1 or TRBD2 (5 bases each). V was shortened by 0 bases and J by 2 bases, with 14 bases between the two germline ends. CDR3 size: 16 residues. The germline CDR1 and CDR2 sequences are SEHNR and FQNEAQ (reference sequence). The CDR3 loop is CASSLASGTNTYEQYF. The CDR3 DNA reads TGTGCCAGCAGCTTAGCGTCAGGGACCAACACCTACGAGCAGTACTTC.

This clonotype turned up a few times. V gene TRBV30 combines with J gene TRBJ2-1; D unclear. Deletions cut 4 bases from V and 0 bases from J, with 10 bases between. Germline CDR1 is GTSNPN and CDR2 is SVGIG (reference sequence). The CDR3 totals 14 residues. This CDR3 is CAWMYISSYNEQFF. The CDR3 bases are TGTGCCTGGATGTATATTAGCTCCTACAATGAGCAGTTCTTC.

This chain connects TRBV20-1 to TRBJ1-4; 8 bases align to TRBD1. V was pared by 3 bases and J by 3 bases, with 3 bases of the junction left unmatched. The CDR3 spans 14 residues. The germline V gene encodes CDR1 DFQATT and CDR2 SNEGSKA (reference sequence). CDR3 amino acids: CSASMDRANEKLFF. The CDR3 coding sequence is TGCAGTGCTAGTATGGACAGGGCTAATGAAAAACTGTTTTTT.